This is a list of T cell receptor beta chains from one sample in a study of T cells in Graves' hyperthyroidism and ophthalmopathy. In TCRdb, the multiplex PCR reads were re-called with MiXCR into one record per CDR3 protein. The top ten hold about 9.4% of the sample, which has about 700,000 distinct CDR3 sequences, around 13% seen once. Sequences were obtained from blood. All receptors derive from a woman aged 18-35 years with Graves' hyperthyroidism. The CDR3 runs from the conserved cysteine through the conserved F or W. Fields, in order: D gene, clone size, V gene, J gene, CDR3 protein, CDR3 DNA. The D gene is left open where the match is weak. Some rows have no size entry. The others give once, few or many, or a class for an expanded clone.

.,.,TRBV10-3,TRBJ2-1,CAISEKNNEQFF,TGTGCCATCAGTGAGAAAAACAATGAGCAGTTCTTC
.,few,TRBV7-9,TRBJ1-2,CASSLSMGYGYTF,TGTGCCAGCAGCTTGTCTATGGGCTATGGCTACACCTTC
TRBD1,many,TRBV4-1,TRBJ1-2,CASSLTTGNNYGYTF,TGCGCCAGCAGCCTTACGACAGGGAATAACTATGGCTACACCTTC
.,.,TRBV7-9,TRBJ2-7,CASSKYPKPYEQYF,TGTGCCAGCAGCAAATATCCGAAACCCTACGAGCAGTACTTC
TRBD2,many,TRBV6-1,TRBJ2-1,CASSDGFPGRSTYNEQFF,TGTGCCAGCAGTGATGGATTTCCCGGGAGGTCCACCTACAATGAGCAGTTCTTC
TRBD2,.,TRBV28,TRBJ2-1,CASSFQGLAGAPGDEQFF,TGTGCCAGCAGTTTCCAGGGACTAGCGGGAGCACCGGGGGATGAGCAGTTCTTC
.,.,TRBV25-1,TRBJ1-1,CASSPPTPGTEAFF,TGTGCCAGCAGTCCCCCCACCCCTGGCACTGAAGCTTTCTTT
TRBD1,.,TRBV10-3,TRBJ1-4,CATRQGLATNEKLFF,TGTGCCACCAGACAGGGCTTAGCGACTAATGAAAAACTGTTTTTT
TRBD1,many,TRBV2,TRBJ2-3,CASRGQGGDTQYF,TGTGCCAGCAGGGGACAGGGGGGAGATACGCAGTATTTT
.,few,TRBV11-2,TRBJ1-1,CASSLGRSGWGGKAFF,TGTGCCAGCAGCTTAGGGCGAAGCGGATGGGGGGGTAAAGCTTTCTTT
TRBD2,many,TRBV18,TRBJ2-1,CASSPSGRAANEQFF,TGTGCCAGCTCACCCAGCGGGAGGGCCGCCAATGAGCAGTTCTTC
.,few,TRBV20-1,TRBJ2-7,CSASGAYEQYF,TGCAGTGCTAGCGGGGCCTACGAGCAGTACTTC
.,many,TRBV12-3/TRBV12-4,TRBJ1-1,CASRPPGSTEAFF,TGTGCCAGCAGACCACCAGGGTCCACTGAAGCTTTCTTT